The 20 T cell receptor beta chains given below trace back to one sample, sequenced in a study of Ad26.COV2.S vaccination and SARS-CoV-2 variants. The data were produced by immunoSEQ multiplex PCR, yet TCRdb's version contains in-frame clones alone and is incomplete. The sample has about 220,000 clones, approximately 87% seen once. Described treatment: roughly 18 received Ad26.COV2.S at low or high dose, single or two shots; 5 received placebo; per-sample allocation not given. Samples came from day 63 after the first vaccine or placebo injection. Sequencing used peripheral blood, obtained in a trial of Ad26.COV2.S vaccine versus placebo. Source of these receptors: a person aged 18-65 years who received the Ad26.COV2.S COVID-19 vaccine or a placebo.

CDR3 bases: TGTGCCAGCAGCTTAGTCCCTAGCGGGAGTTTTGAGACCCAGTACTTC. Protein: CASSLVPSGSFETQYF. V gene TRBV11-2 combines with J gene TRBJ2-5; 10 nucleotides match TRBD2. Looked up from germline, CDR1 is SGHAT and CDR2 is FQNNGV. The V segment lost 1 base and the J segment 5 bases; nucleotides outside the gene matches: 7. The CDR3 runs to 16 residues.

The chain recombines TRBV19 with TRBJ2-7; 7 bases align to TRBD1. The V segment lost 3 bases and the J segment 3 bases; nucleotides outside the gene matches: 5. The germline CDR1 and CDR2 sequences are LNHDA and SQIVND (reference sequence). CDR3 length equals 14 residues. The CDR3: CASSIQGTDYEQYF. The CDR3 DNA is TGTGCCAGTAGTATTCAAGGGACAGACTACGAGCAGTACTTC.

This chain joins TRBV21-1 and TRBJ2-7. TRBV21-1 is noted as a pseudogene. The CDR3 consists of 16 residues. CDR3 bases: TGTGCCAGCAGCCTCGGCCATCGCAGCTTAGCCTACGAGCAGTACTTC. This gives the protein CASSLGHRSLAYEQYF.

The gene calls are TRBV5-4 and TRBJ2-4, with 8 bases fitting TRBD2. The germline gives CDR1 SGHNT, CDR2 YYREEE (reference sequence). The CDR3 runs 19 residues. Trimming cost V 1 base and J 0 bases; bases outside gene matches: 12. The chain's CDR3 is CASSLSSGRGGLAKNIQYF. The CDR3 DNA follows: TGTGCCAGCAGCTTGTCTTCCGGCCGGGGGGGACTAGCCAAAAACATTCAGTACTTC. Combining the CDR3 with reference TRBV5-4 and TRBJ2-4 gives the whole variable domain ETGVTQSPTHLIKTRGQQVTLRCSSQSGHNTVSWYQQALGQGPQFIFQYYREEENGRGNFPPRFSGLQFPNYSSELNVNALELDDSALYLCASSLSSGRGGLAKNIQYFGAGTRLSVL.

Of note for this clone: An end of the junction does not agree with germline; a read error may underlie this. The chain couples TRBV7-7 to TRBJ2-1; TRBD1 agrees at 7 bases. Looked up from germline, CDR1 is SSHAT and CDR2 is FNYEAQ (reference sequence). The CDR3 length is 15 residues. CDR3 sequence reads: CASSSGTASYNEQFF. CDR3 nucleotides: TGTGCTAGCAGCTCCGGGACAGCGAGTTACAATGAGCAGTTCTTC.

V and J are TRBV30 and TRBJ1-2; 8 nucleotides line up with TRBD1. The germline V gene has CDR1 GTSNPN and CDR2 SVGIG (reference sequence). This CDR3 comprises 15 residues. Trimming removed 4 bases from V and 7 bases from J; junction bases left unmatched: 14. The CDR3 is CAWMDRVTVSGGYTF. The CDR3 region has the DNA TGTGCCTGGATGGACAGGGTAACGGTTTCGGGTGGCTACACCTTC. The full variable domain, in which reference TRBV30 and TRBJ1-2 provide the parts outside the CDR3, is SQTIHQWPATLVQPVGSPLSLECTVEGTSNPNLYWYRQAAGRGLQLLFYSVGIGQISSEVPQNLSASRPQDRQFILSSKKLLLSDSGFYLCAWMDRVTVSGGYTFGSGTRLTVV.

The DNA for the CDR3 is TGCGCCAGCAGCCAAGATTACAGGGCCAGCACAGATACGCAGTATTTT. It is translated as CASSQDYRASTDTQYF. The chain carries TRBV4-3 and TRBJ2-3, with TRBD1 as a possible D gene (6 bases). Trimming took 0 bases from V and 0 from J, leaving 10 bases between them. The germline gives CDR1 LGHNA, CDR2 YSLEER. The CDR3 consists of 16 residues.

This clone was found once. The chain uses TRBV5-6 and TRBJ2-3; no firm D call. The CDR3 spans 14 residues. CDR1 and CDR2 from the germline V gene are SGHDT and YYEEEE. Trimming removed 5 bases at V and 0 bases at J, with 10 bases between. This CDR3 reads CASSRIASTDTQYF. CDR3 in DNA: TGTGCCAGCAGTAGGATAGCTAGCACAGATACGCAGTATTTT.

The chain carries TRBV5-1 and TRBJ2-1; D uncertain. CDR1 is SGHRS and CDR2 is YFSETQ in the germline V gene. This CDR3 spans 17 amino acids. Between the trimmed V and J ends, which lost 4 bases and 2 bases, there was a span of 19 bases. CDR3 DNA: TGCGCCAGCAGCCTCTCCCGGGTTGGAAGGGCCTACAATGAGCAGTTCTTC. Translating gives CASSLSRVGRAYNEQFF. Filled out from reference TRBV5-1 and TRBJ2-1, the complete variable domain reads KAGVTQTPRYLIKTRGQQVTLSCSPISGHRSVSWYQQTPGQGLQFLFEYFSETQRNKGNFPGRFSGRQFSNSRSEMNVSTLELGDSALYLCASSLSRVGRAYNEQFFGPGTRLTVL.

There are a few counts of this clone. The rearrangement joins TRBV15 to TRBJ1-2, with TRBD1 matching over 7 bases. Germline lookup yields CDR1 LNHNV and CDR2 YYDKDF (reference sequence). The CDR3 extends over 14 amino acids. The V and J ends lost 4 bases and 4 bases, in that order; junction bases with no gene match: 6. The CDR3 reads CATSTIDRVYGYTF. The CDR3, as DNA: TGTGCCACCAGCACCATCGACAGGGTCTATGGCTACACCTTC.

The CDR3 bases are TGTGCCAGCAGTTCCTCGGGGACCAGCTACAATGAGCAGTTCTTC. Its translation is CASSSSGTSYNEQFF. J is TRBJ2-1 and V is TRBV6-2 or TRBV6-3; D assignment may be TRBD1 or TRBD2 (5 bases each). Trimming took 4 bases from V and 3 from J, leaving 13 bases between them. The CDR3 extends over 15 amino acids. Germline lookup yields CDR1 MNHEY and CDR2 SVGEGT.

The CDR3 region has the DNA TGTGCCAGCAGGATTAGCGGGCGAGAGACCCAGTACTTC. It encodes CASRISGRETQYF. V and J are TRBV12-3 or TRBV12-4 and TRBJ2-5, with TRBD2 matching 7 bases. This CDR3 comprises 13 residues. With 6 bases clipped from V and 4 bases from J, the junction kept 5 bases outside the gene matches.

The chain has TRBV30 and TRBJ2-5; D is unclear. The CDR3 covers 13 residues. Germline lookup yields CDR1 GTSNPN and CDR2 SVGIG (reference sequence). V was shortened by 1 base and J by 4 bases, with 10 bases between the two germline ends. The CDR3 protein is CAWSEGLPETQYF. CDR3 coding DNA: TGTGCCTGGAGTGAGGGCCTACCAGAGACCCAGTACTTC.

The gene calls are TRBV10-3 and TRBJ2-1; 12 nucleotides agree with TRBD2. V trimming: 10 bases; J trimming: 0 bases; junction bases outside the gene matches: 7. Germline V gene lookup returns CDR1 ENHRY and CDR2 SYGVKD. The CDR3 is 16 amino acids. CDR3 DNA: TGTGCCACCTCGACTAGCGGGGGTAGCTCCTACAATGAGCAGTTCTTC. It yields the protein CATSTSGGSSYNEQFF.

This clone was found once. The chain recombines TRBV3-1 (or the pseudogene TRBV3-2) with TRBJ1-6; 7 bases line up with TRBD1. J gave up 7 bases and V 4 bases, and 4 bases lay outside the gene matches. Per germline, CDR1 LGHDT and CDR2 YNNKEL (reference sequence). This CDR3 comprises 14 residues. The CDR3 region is CASSLTGANSPLHF. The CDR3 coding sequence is TGTGCCAGCAGCCTAACAGGGGCGAATTCACCCCTCCACTTT.

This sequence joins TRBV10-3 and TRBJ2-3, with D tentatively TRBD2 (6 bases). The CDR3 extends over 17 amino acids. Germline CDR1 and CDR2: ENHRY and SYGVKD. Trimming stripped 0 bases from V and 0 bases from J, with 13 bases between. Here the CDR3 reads CAISESRDWTSTDTQYF. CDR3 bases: TGTGCCATCAGTGAGTCGAGGGACTGGACTAGCACAGATACGCAGTATTTT.

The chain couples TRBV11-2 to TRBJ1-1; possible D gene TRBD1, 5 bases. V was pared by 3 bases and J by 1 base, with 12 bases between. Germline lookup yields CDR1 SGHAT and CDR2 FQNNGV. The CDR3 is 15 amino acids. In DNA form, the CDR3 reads TGTGCCAGCAGCTTGCCCGGGGGGAAGAACACTGAAGCTTTCTTT. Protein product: CASSLPGGKNTEAFF. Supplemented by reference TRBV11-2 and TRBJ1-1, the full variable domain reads EAGVAQSPRYKIIEKRQSVAFWCNPISGHATLYWYQQILGQGPKLLIQFQNNGVVDDSQLPKDRFSAERLKGVDSTLKIQPAKLEDSAVYLCASSLPGGKNTEAFFGQGTRLTVV.

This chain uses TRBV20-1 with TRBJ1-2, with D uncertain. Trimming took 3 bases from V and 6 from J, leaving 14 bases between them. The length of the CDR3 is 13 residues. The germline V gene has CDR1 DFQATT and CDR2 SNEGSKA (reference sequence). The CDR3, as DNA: TGCAGTGCTAGTCCCCCGGGCCCGGATGGCTACACCTTC. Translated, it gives CSASPPGPDGYTF.

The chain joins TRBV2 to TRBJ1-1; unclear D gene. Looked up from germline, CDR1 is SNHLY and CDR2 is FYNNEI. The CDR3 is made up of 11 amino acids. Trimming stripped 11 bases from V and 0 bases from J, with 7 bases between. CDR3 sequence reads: CAAGLNTEAFF. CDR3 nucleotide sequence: TGTGCCGCCGGGCTGAACACTGAAGCTTTCTTT.

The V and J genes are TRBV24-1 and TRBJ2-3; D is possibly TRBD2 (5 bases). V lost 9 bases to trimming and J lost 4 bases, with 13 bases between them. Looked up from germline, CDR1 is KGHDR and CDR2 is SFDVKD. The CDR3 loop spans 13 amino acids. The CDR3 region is CATGSTGSDTQYF. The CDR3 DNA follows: TGTGCCACCGGGAGTACGGGTTCAGATACGCAGTATTTT.